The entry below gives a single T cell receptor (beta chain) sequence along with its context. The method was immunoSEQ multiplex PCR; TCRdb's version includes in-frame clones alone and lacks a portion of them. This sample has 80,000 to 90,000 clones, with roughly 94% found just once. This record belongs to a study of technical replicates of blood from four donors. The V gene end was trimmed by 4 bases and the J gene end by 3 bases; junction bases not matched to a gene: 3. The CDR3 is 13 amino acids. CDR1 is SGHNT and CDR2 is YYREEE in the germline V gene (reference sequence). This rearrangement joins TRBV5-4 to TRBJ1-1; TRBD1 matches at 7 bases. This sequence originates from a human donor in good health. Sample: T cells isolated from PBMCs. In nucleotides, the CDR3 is TGTGCCAGCAGCGCCGGGACAGACACTGAAGCTTTCTTT. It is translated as CASSAGTDTEAFF. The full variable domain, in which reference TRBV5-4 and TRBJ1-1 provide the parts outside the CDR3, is ETGVTQSPTHLIKTRGQQVTLRCSSQSGHNTVSWYQQALGQGPQFIFQYYREEENGRGNFPPRFSGLQFPNYSSELNVNALELDDSALYLCASSAGTDTEAFFGQGTRLTVV.